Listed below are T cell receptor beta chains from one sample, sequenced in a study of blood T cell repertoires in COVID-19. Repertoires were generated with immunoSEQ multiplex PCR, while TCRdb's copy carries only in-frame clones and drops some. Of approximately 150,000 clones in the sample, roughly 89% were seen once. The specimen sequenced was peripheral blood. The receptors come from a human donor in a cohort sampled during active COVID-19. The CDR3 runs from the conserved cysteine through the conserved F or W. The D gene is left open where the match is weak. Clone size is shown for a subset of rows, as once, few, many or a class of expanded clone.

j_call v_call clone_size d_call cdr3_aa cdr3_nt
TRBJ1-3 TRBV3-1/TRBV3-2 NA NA CASSQDSRKNTIYF TGTGCCAGCAGCCAGGACTCAAGAAAGAACACCATATATTTT
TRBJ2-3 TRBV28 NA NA CASSLRQATDTQYF TGTGCCAGCAGTTTACGACAGGCCACAGATACGCAGTATTTT
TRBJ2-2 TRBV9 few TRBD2 CASSVLAGVPGELFF TGTGCCAGCAGCGTTTTAGCGGGAGTCCCCGGGGAGCTGTTTTTT
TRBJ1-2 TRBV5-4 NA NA CASSLGDNNYGYTF TGTGCCAGCAGCTTGGGAGACAACAACTATGGCTACACCTTC
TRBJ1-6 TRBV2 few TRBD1 CASQGANSPLHF TGTGCCAGCCAGGGGGCAAATTCACCCCTCCACTTT
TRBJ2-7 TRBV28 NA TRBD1 CASSLRQGSAGEQYF TGTGCCAGCAGTCTCCGACAGGGGTCCGCGGGCGAGCAGTACTTC
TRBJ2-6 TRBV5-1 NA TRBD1 CASSLPGQSLSGANVLTF TGCGCCAGCAGCTTACCGGGACAGTCGCTCTCTGGGGCCAACGTCCTGACTTTC
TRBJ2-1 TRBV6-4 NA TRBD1 CASRDRGLCRRSYNEQFF TGTGCCAGCAGGGACAGGGGGCTTTGTCGGAGGAGCTACAATGAGCAGTTCTTC
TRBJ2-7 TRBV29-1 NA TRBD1 CSVETGVVDVEQYF TGCAGCGTTGAAACAGGGGTCGTCGATGTCGAGCAGTACTTC
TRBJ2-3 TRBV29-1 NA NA CSVEKVRGETDTQYF TGCAGCGTTGAAAAGGTCAGGGGGGAGACAGATACGCAGTATTTT
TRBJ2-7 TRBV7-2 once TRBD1 CASSADRYSSYEQYF TGTGCCAGCTCGGCGGACAGGTACAGCTCCTACGAGCAGTACTTC
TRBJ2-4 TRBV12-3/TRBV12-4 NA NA CASSFGDIQYF TGTGCCAGCAGTTTCGGTGACATTCAGTACTTC
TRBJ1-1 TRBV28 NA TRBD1 CASSRQGAREAFF TGTGCCAGCAGTCGTCAGGGGGCGAGGGAAGCTTTCTTT
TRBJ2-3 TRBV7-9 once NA CASSPEREFDTQYF TGTGCCAGCAGCCCGGAACGGGAGTTTGATACGCAGTATTTT
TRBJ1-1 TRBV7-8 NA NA CASSLGRRRGREAFF TGTGCCAGCAGCTTAGGCCGAAGGAGGGGCCGTGAAGCTTTCTTT
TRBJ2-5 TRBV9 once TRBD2 CASSVGISGGANGRRETQYF TGTGCCAGCAGCGTAGGTATCAGCGGGGGGGCCAACGGCAGGCGAGAGACCCAGTACTTC
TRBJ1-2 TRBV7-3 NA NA CASSPRGGYGYTF TGTGCCAGCAGCCCAAGAGGGGGCTATGGCTACACCTTC
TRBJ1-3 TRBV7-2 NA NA CASSPTVPSGNTIYF TGTGCCAGCAGCCCTACAGTGCCCTCTGGAAACACCATATATTTT
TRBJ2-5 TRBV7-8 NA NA CASSLVPARRETQYF TGTGCCAGCAGCTTAGTGCCGGCTAGAAGAGAGACCCAGTACTTC
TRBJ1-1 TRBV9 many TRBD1 CASSVGGGGNTEAFF TGTGCCAGCAGCGTAGGAGGGGGCGGGAACACTGAAGCTTTCTTT
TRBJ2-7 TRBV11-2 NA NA CASSLVAGEQYF TGTGCCAGCAGCTTAGTTGCGGGCGAGCAGTACTTC
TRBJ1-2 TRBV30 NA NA CAWSVVAGYNYGYTF TGTGCCTGGAGTGTAGTGGCAGGTTATAACTATGGCTACACCTTC
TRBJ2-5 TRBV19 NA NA CASSIPMETQYF TGTGCCAGTAGTATACCAATGGAGACCCAGTACTTC
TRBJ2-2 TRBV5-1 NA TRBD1 CASSLEGQGGSGELFF TGCGCCAGCAGCTTGGAAGGACAGGGGGGATCCGGGGAGCTGTTTTTT
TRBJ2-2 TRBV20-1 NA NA CSASAPGHTGELFF TGCAGTGCTAGTGCACCAGGGCACACCGGGGAGCTGTTTTTT
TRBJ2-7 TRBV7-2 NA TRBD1 CASSPDRGLYEQYF TGTGCCAGCAGCCCGGACAGGGGTTTATACGAGCAGTACTTC
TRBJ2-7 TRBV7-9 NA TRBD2 CASSPTSSSYEQYF TGTGCCAGCAGCCCGACTAGCAGTTCCTACGAGCAGTACTTC
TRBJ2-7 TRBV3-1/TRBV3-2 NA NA CASSQTWRGEQYF TGTGCCAGCAGCCAAACGTGGAGGGGCGAGCAGTACTTC
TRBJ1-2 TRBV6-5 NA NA CASTRSGSPNGYTF TGTGCCAGCACACGTTCAGGGTCCCCTAATGGCTACACCTTC
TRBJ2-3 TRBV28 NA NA CASSLLLLASSTDTQYF TGTGCCAGCAGTTTATTGCTTCTAGCGTCTAGCACAGATACGCAGTATTTT
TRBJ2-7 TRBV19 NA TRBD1 CASSMGDRGPYEQYF TGTGCCAGTAGTATGGGGGACAGAGGGCCCTACGAGCAGTACTTC
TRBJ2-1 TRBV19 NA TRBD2 CASTRSGRNEQFF TGTGCCAGTACCCGTAGCGGGAGGAATGAGCAGTTCTTC
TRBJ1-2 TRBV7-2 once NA CASSLGGGNYGYTF TGTGCCAGCAGCTTAGGGGGGGGTAACTATGGCTACACCTTC
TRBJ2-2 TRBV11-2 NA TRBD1 CASSVDRAGELFF TGTGCCAGCAGCGTAGACAGGGCCGGGGAGCTGTTTTTT
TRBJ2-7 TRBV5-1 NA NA CASRDPDSFSYEQYF TGCGCCAGCCGGGACCCGGACAGCTTCTCCTACGAGCAGTACTTC
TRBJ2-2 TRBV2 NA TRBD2 CAILRAGGYTGELFF TGTGCCATTCTCCGAGCGGGGGGATACACCGGGGAGCTGTTTTTT
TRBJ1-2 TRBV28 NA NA CASSLPPGPGAGGGYTF TGTGCCAGCAGTTTACCTCCGGGACCGGGGGCGGGGGGAGGCTACACCTTC
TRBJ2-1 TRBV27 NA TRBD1 CASSFYWTGVVVEQFF TGTGCCAGCAGTTTCTATTGGACAGGGGTGGTGGTTGAGCAGTTCTTC
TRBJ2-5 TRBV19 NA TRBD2 CASSPRTSQETQYF TGTGCCAGTAGTCCAAGGACTAGCCAAGAGACCCAGTACTTC
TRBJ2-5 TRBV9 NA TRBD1 CASSVAGNRGETQYF TGTGCCAGCAGCGTAGCTGGAAACAGGGGAGAGACCCAGTACTTC
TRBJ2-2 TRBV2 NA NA CASRRTVPNTGELFF TGTGCCAGCAGGCGGACAGTTCCCAACACCGGGGAGCTGTTTTTT
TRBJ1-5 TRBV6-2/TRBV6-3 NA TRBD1 CASSSRQGGDQPQHF TGTGCCAGCAGTTCCCGACAGGGGGGCGATCAGCCCCAGCATTTT
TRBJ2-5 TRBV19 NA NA CASSILRGKALETQYF TGTGCCAGTAGTATCCTCCGGGGGAAGGCGCTAGAGACCCAGTACTTC
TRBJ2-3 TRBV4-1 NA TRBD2 CASSQEGTRDTDTQYF TGCGCCAGCAGCCAAGAGGGGACTAGAGACACAGATACGCAGTATTTT
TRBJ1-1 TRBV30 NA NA CAWNMNTEAFF TGTGCCTGGAATATGAACACTGAAGCTTTCTTT
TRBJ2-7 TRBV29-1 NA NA CSVGGSYYEQYF TGCAGCGTTGGCGGCAGTTACTACGAGCAGTACTTC
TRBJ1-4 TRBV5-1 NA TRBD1 CASSPSGTEEEKLFF TGCGCCAGCAGCCCATCCGGGACAGAAGAGGAAAAACTGTTTTTT
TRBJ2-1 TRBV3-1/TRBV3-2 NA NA CASSQVPVGGHNEQFF TGTGCCAGCAGCCAAGTACCCGTTGGGGGCCACAATGAGCAGTTCTTC
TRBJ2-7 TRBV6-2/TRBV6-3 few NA CASSYLGRDSYEQYF TGTGCCAGCAGTTACCTGGGGCGGGATTCCTACGAGCAGTACTTC
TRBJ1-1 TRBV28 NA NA CASNDRTNTEAFF TGTGCCAGCAATGACAGGACGAACACTGAAGCTTTCTTT
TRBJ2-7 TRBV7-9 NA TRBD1 CASSLSGWGQGNYEQYF TGTGCCAGCAGCTTAAGTGGATGGGGACAGGGGAACTACGAGCAGTACTTC
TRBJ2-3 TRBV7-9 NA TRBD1 CASSSRARQGDSDTQYF TGTGCCAGCAGCTCCAGAGCCCGACAGGGGGATTCAGATACGCAGTATTTT
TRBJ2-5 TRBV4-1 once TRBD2 CASSQGDWTSGRQETQYF TGCGCCAGCAGCCAAGGTGATTGGACTAGCGGGAGACAAGAGACCCAGTACTTC
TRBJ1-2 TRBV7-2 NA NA CASSLNRVDYGYTF TGTGCCAGCAGCTTAAACAGGGTTGACTATGGCTACACCTTC
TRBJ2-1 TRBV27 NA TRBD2 CASSRSTSGRVYNEQFF TGTGCCAGCAGCCGATCGACTAGCGGGAGGGTTTACAATGAGCAGTTCTTC
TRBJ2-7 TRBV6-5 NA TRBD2 CASSRGLAGNYEQYF TGTGCCAGCAGCAGGGGACTAGCGGGGAACTACGAGCAGTACTTC
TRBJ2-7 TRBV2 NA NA CASSAGSTYEQYF TGTGCCAGCAGTGCAGGCTCTACCTACGAGCAGTACTTC
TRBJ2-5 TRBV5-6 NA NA CASSFTGGHQETQYF TGTGCCAGCAGCTTCACGGGGGGCCACCAAGAGACCCAGTACTTC
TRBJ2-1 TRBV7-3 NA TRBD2 CASSASGSKNEQFF TGTGCCAGCAGCGCCAGCGGGAGTAAGAATGAGCAGTTCTTC